This TCR beta chain comes out of a study of Ad26.COV2.S vaccination and SARS-CoV-2 variants. Sequencing used immunoSEQ multiplex PCR; TCRdb keeps in-frame clones, though not all of them. The sample has about 180,000 clones, roughly nine tenths seen once. CDR3 length: 12 amino acids. Germline lookup yields CDR1 SEHNR and CDR2 FQNEAQ (reference sequence). V was trimmed by 5 bases and J by 5 bases, leaving 9 bases between them. This specimen was peripheral blood, taken after recovery from COVID-19. This chain uses TRBV7-9 with TRBJ1-1; no clear D gene. This clonotype was obtained from a human donor who had recovered from COVID-19. CDR3 coding DNA: TGTGCCAGCAGCCCGTCATGGACTGAAGCTTTCTTT. Protein product: CASSPSWTEAFF.